This T cell receptor beta chain is from a study of blood T cell repertoires in COVID-19. Participant-reported clinical history was the basis for cohort assignment. Recovered Cohort 3 donors showed two negative PCRs, clearance, or symptom resolution. From germline, CDR1 is SGHDT and CDR2 YYEEEE. The V and J ends lost 3 bases and 10 bases respectively, with 8 bases between them. This CDR3 region has 11 residues. TCRdb's table, derived via immunoSEQ multiplex PCR, lists solely in-frame clones and lacks some. The data hold 300,000 to 400,000 clones, with about 89% observed a single time. The sample consisted of PBMCs or T cells enriched from blood (not recorded which). The TCR originated in a man aged 55 to 70 who had recovered from COVID-19. This rearrangement joins TRBV5-6 to TRBJ2-1; D possibly corresponds to TRBD2 (5 bases). The CDR3: CASSSRGEQFF. The DNA of the CDR3 is TGTGCCAGCAGCTCACGAGGGGAGCAGTTCTTC.